The 7 T cell receptor beta chains below all came from one sample that was sequenced in a study of molecular identifiers for immune sequencing clone quantification. TCRdb reprocessed the PCR reads with MiXCR, giving one entry per CDR3 protein. Of tens of thousands of distinct CDR3 sequences detected, 15% to 20% appear once; the ten largest clones hold around 1%. The material sequenced was naive CD8+ T cells from blood, with Jurkat cell RNA spiked in. Subset of the sample: FACS-sorted CD8+CD4-CCR7+CD45RA+ naive T cells. The receptor source for this set is a human donor in good health. Some libraries in this study had Jurkat cell RNA spiked in.

As regards this clonotype: A clone one base away is much larger, so this may be a read error. The chain employs TRBV4-1 and TRBJ2-1, with 9 positions matching TRBD2. The CDR3 extends over 16 amino acids. Germline assignment: CDR1 MGHRA and CDR2 YSYEKL. CDR3 sequence (DNA): TGCGCCAGCAGCCCACGGATAGCGGGAGACTACAGTGAGCAGTTCTTC. This gives the protein CASSPRIAGDYSEQFF.

This clonotype rates as medium-sized. V usage is TRBV4-3 and J usage is TRBJ1-6; TRBD1 aligns across 8 bases. Trimming cost V 2 bases and J 6 bases; bases outside gene matches: 3. Germline V gives CDR1 LGHNA, CDR2 YSLEER. The CDR3 is 15 amino acids. The CDR3 region has the DNA TGCGCCAGCAGCCAACAGACAGGGGTTAATTCACCCCTCCACTTT. Translation: CASSQQTGVNSPLHF.

The V gene is TRBV2, the J gene TRBJ1-5; D ambiguous. With 3 bases removed from V and 5 bases from J, the gap between germline ends came to 8 bases. In germline, CDR1 is SNHLY, CDR2 FYNNEI. This CDR3 is built from 13 residues. CDR3 DNA sequence: TGTGCCAGCAGTGATCGTGGTTATCAGCCCCAGCATTTT. This sequence encodes CASSDRGYQPQHF.

This clonotype was counted many times. The chain links TRBV20-1 to TRBJ2-7, with D perhaps matching TRBD1 (6 bases). The CDR3 length is 14 residues. V was clipped by 3 bases and J by 2 bases, with 14 bases between them. The germline gives CDR1 DFQATT, CDR2 SNEGSKA (reference sequence). The CDR3 here is CSARESTGPYEQYF. Written as DNA, the CDR3 is TGCAGTGCTAGGGAATCCACAGGGCCCTACGAGCAGTACTTC.

CDR3 residues: CASSQVDEDLRAEAFF. The DNA for the CDR3 is TGTGCCAGCAGCCAAGTGGATGAGGACCTCCGCGCTGAAGCTTTCTTT. This chain connects TRBV3-1 to TRBJ1-1; D unclear. The germline V and J ends were trimmed by 1 base and 6 bases, with 18 bases remaining between them. The CDR3 loop spans 16 amino acids. Per germline, CDR1 LGHDT and CDR2 YNNKEL (reference sequence).

This clonotype came up many times. The V gene is TRBV2, the J gene TRBJ2-5; D not resolved. CDR1 is SNHLY, CDR2 FYNNEI, per germline. The V and J ends lost 6 bases and 0 bases respectively, with 14 bases between them. This CDR3 has 15 amino acids. The CDR3: CASRVFLADQETQYF. The CDR3 coding sequence is TGTGCCAGCAGAGTTTTTCTGGCGGACCAAGAGACCCAGTACTTC.

This clonotype was found many times. The J gene is TRBJ1-1, the V gene TRBV29-1, with no clear D. The ends were cut back, 6 bases at V and 2 bases at J, with 4 bases in the middle. The CDR3 loop spans 10 amino acids. Germline lookup yields CDR1 SQVTM and CDR2 ANQGSEA. The DNA for the CDR3 is TGCAGCGTCGTTAACACTGAAGCTTTCTTT. Its translation is CSVVNTEAFF.